This T cell receptor beta chain was sequenced for a study of shared clonotypes between healthy human individuals. After removal of 4 bases from V and 0 bases from J, the junction contained 4 bases not matched to a gene. The V gene's germline CDR1 is SGHTA and CDR2 FQGNSA. This CDR3 is 15 amino acids long. At least ten counts were recorded for this clone. Repertoires were generated with immunoSEQ multiplex PCR, while TCRdb's copy carries only in-frame clones and drops some. The repertoire includes about 470,000 clones, 70% to 80% of them detected once, and about 12% sits in the top ten. V and J are TRBV7-2 and TRBJ2-3; 7 nucleotides agree with TRBD1. The source of this sequence is a middle-aged woman in good health. Some clones in this sample may be carry-over from other donors' samples. Sequenced sample: PBMCs. DNA for the CDR3: TGTGCCAGCAGCTACGGGACAGCGAGCACAGATACGCAGTATTTT. This sequence encodes CASSYGTASTDTQYF.